A single sample gave rise to the 21 T cell receptor beta chains below, sequenced in a study of cytomegalovirus exposure and HLA in healthy donors. The PCR contained 60 Vbeta and 13 Jbeta primers. The data were produced by immunoSEQ multiplex PCR, yet TCRdb's version contains in-frame clones alone and is incomplete. The repertoire holds fewer than 250,000 clones, with around 83% as singletons. Material: PBMCs. The receptors derive from a woman aged 45-60 years in good health and CMV-seropositive.

This clone was found a few times. The V call is TRBV7-3, the J call TRBJ2-7, with D possibly TRBD1 on 5 matching bases. CDR1 SGHTA and CDR2 FQGTGA come from the germline V gene. V lost 5 bases and J 5 bases, leaving 13 bases between the germline ends. CDR3 length: 13 amino acids. Here the CDR3 reads CASSNQGIHEQYF. CDR3 nucleotide sequence: TGTGCCAGCAGCAACCAGGGTATACACGAGCAGTACTTC.

J is TRBJ1-2 and V is TRBV30; D possibly corresponds to TRBD1 (5 bases). The CDR3 consists of 14 residues. Trimming stripped 8 bases from V and 7 bases from J, with 23 bases between. Germline V lookup: CDR1 GTSNPN, CDR2 SVGIG (reference sequence). CDR3 protein: CAGTSQAVGGGYTF. CDR3 DNA: TGTGCCGGGACCTCACAGGCCGTGGGGGGTGGCTACACCTTC.

The rearrangement uses TRBV29-1 and TRBJ2-7; 8 positions match TRBD1. Germline CDR1 reads SQVTM; CDR2 reads ANQGSEA. V dropped 6 bases and J dropped 4; count of bases not matched to a gene: 11. The CDR3 is 14 residues long. The CDR3 DNA is TGCAGCGTGTGTTTAGGACAGGGCAATTACGAGCAGTACTTC. Translated, it gives CSVCLGQGNYEQYF.

V usage is TRBV7-2 and J usage is TRBJ2-3, with 7 bases matching TRBD2. The V segment lost 0 bases and the J segment 0 bases; nucleotides outside the gene matches: 6. Germline assignment: CDR1 SGHTA and CDR2 FQGNSA. CDR3 size: 17 residues. For the CDR3, the DNA is TGTGCCAGCAGCTTAGCGGGGGGGACTTCTAGCACAGATACGCAGTATTTT. Translation: CASSLAGGTSSTDTQYF.

The chain is built from TRBV14 and TRBJ2-3, with D unclear. There are 12 residues in the CDR3. The germline V gene has CDR1 SGHDN and CDR2 FVKESK. V lost 1 base to trimming and J lost 7 bases, with 6 bases between them. CDR3 residues: CASSQGSNTQYF. CDR3 sequence (DNA): TGTGCCAGCAGCCAAGGAAGCAATACGCAGTATTTT. Full variable domain (outside the CDR3, taken from reference TRBV14 and TRBJ2-3): EAGVTQFPSHSVIEKGQTVTLRCDPISGHDNLYWYRRVMGKEIKFLLHFVKESKQDESGMPNNRFLAERTGGTYSTLKVQPAELEDSGVYFCASSQGSNTQYFGPGTRLTVL.

The chain has TRBV7-8 and TRBJ2-2, with 10 bases matching TRBD2. V lost 0 bases and J lost 4; bases outside the gene matches: 5. In germline, CDR1 is SGHVS, CDR2 FQNEAQ. The CDR3 totals 17 residues. The CDR3 spells CASSLARSGGATGELFF. The DNA of the CDR3 is TGTGCCAGCAGCTTAGCGCGAAGCGGGGGGGCCACCGGGGAGCTGTTTTTT.

The chain links TRBV6-5 to TRBJ1-1; TRBD1 is a possible D gene (6 bases). Trimming removed 0 bases from V and 3 bases from J, with 14 bases in between. Germline V lookup: CDR1 MNHEY, CDR2 SVGAGI. The CDR3 runs 16 residues. CDR3 amino acids: CASSYSTGGPDTEAFF. CDR3 in DNA: TGTGCCAGCAGTTACTCGACGGGGGGCCCGGACACTGAAGCTTTCTTT.

This chain links TRBV18 with TRBJ1-1; tentatively, D is TRBD1 (6 bases). The ends were cut back, 2 bases at V and 3 bases at J, with 19 bases in the middle. The CDR3 covers 17 residues. Per the germline V gene, CDR1 is KGHSH and CDR2 is LQKENI. For the CDR3, the DNA is TGTGCCAGCTCACCAGAGGGGGGGCCAGGGAAGGACACTGAAGCTTTCTTT. It yields the protein CASSPEGGPGKDTEAFF.

The rearrangement links TRBV27 to TRBJ1-1; TRBD1 agrees at 7 bases. J gave up 11 bases and V 3 bases, and 15 bases lay outside the gene matches. The length of the CDR3 is 15 residues. CDR1 MNHEY and CDR2 SMNVEV come from the germline V gene (reference sequence). Here the CDR3 reads CASSFGIGQALKAFF. CDR3 nucleotides: TGTGCCAGCAGTTTCGGTATAGGACAGGCCCTGAAGGCTTTCTTT.

CDR3 loop: CASSTFLVEQETQYF. In nucleotides, the CDR3 is TGTGCCAGCAGCACGTTCTTAGTAGAACAAGAGACCCAGTACTTC. V gene TRBV7-9 combines with J gene TRBJ2-5; D unresolved. V gave up 5 bases and J gave up 2 bases, with 15 bases separating them. The CDR3 consists of 15 residues. Germline CDR1 is SEHNR and CDR2 is FQNEAQ (reference sequence).

The J gene is TRBJ2-3, the V gene TRBV9; a possible D gene is TRBD2 (7 bases). Trimming removed 0 bases from V and 6 bases from J, with 17 bases in between. Germline CDR1 is SGDLS and CDR2 is YYNGEE. The CDR3 is 16 residues long. CDR3 sequence (DNA): TGTGCCAGCAGCGTAGTGGGGGGGGCAGGTCGGGATACGCAGTATTTT. Residues: CASSVVGGAGRDTQYF.

J is TRBJ2-5 and V is TRBV5-4, with TRBD1 matching over 7 bases. The DNA end is a closer match to TRBJ2-7, so the J assignment may be wrong. The CDR3 covers 14 residues. Germline values: CDR1 SGHNT, CDR2 YYREEE (reference sequence). The CDR3 DNA reads TGTGCCAGCAGCTACCGGGACAGAAGCTACGAGCAGTACTTC. Translated: CASSYRDRSYEQYF.

Only one count was recorded for this clone. The gene calls are TRBV7-8 and TRBJ1-5; D is ambiguous. This CDR3 comprises 16 residues. Trimming removed 0 bases from V and 1 base from J, with 10 bases in between. Germline V CDR1 and CDR2: SGHVS, FQNEAQ. The CDR3 sequence is CASSLAGLNSNQPQHF. The CDR3 nucleotides are TGTGCCAGCAGCTTAGCCGGACTTAACAGCAATCAGCCCCAGCATTTT.

The CDR3 reads CAWSRGTGPETQYF. The DNA of the CDR3 is TGTGCCTGGTCTAGGGGGACAGGGCCTGAGACCCAGTACTTC. The chain combines TRBV30 with TRBJ2-5, with TRBD1 matching over 9 bases. The germline V gene encodes CDR1 GTSNPN and CDR2 SVGIG (reference sequence). The CDR3 is 14 residues long. V lost 5 bases to trimming and J lost 5 bases; unmatched junction nucleotides: 9.

In regard to this clone: Germline and junction disagree at one end, which may indicate a read error. This rearrangement joins TRBV19 to TRBJ2-7; 10 bases are a match to TRBD1. CDR3 length equals 12 residues. Germline V gives CDR1 LNHDA, CDR2 SQIVND (reference sequence). CDR3 in DNA: TGTGCCACCCGGGACAGGGGCTACGGGCAGTACTTC. Protein: CATRDRGYGQYF.

The rearrangement links TRBV20-1 to TRBJ1-2; 11 nucleotides line up with TRBD1. The CDR3 covers 11 residues. V lost 6 bases and J lost 8; bases outside the gene matches: 2. Per germline, CDR1 DFQATT and CDR2 SNEGSKA (reference sequence). CDR3 DNA: TGCAGTGCCTGGACAGGGGGCGGCTACACCTTC. Translated: CSAWTGGGYTF.

The gene calls are TRBV30 and TRBJ1-5; unclear D gene. Trimming stripped 5 bases from V and 3 bases from J, with 11 bases between. Per germline, CDR1 GTSNPN and CDR2 SVGIG (reference sequence). The CDR3 loop spans 13 amino acids. The CDR3 is CAWGGGINQPQHF. The CDR3 DNA sequence: TGTGCCTGGGGTGGAGGAATCAATCAGCCCCAGCATTTT.

This clone was recorded only once. This sequence joins TRBV6-5 and TRBJ1-2, with D hard to call. The V end lost 2 bases, the J end lost 5 bases, and 15 bases lay between the germline ends. This CDR3 region has 15 residues. The V gene's germline CDR1 is MNHEY and CDR2 SVGAGI. The CDR3 loop reads CASSYEAVGGYGYTF. CDR3 DNA sequence: TGTGCCAGCAGTTACGAGGCGGTCGGAGGATATGGCTACACCTTC.

The V call is TRBV4-1, the J call TRBJ1-1, with D perhaps matching TRBD1 (6 bases). Germline V gives CDR1 MGHRA, CDR2 YSYEKL. V was pared by 0 bases and J by 1 base, with 21 bases between. This CDR3 contains 19 residues. Here the CDR3 reads CASSQEIGNAGTKNTEAFF. CDR3 nucleotides: TGCGCCAGCAGCCAAGAAATTGGGAACGCCGGGACAAAGAACACTGAAGCTTTCTTT.

The V call is TRBV6-5, the J call TRBJ2-7; D might be TRBD1 (5 bases). CDR3 length: 12 residues. In germline, CDR1 is MNHEY, CDR2 SVGAGI. V was clipped by 10 bases and J by 3 bases, with 13 bases between them. CDR3 DNA sequence: TGTGCCATGGGGCCAGGGCTCTACGAGCAGTACTTC. Amino acid sequence: CAMGPGLYEQYF.

DNA for the CDR3: TGTGCCTGGAAACGGGGGGCGAGCACTGAAGCTTTCTTT. This sequence encodes CAWKRGASTEAFF. The chain couples TRBV30 to TRBJ1-1, with D possibly being TRBD1 (6 bases). The V gene lost 4 bases and the J gene lost 4 bases, with 13 bases spanning the gap. The germline CDR1 and CDR2 sequences are GTSNPN and SVGIG (reference sequence). CDR3 length: 13 amino acids.